This T cell receptor beta chain was sequenced during a study of OX40 agonist ivuxolimab in advanced cancers. Notes on the research overall: Ivuxolimab was a fully human IgG2 agonistic monoclonal antibody targeting the costimulatory receptor OX40 (CD134). Three dose-escalation patients achieved partial responses, one with hepatocellular carcinoma and two with cutaneous melanoma. In the dose-escalation cohort, around 80% of patients were male, and the mean age was 60 years with a range of roughly 23 to 90. Among the approximately 54 dose-escalation patients, around 19 had hepatocellular carcinoma, 15 or so melanoma, 9 renal cell carcinoma and 9 head and neck cancer. Intravenous ivuxolimab was administered to patients every 2 weeks at six dose levels: 0.01, 0.1, 0.3, 1.5, 3 and 10 mg/kg. The point of sequencing TCRbeta in the periphery was to test whether ivuxolimab changed TCR sequence diversity and drove clonal T-cell expansion. The paper describes the monotherapy dose-escalation part (N ≈ 52 patients) of the phase I trial of ivuxolimab. Patients were allowed to have had prior anti-PD-1, anti-PD-L1 or anti-CTLA-4 therapy, and approximately 39% of the dose-escalation patients had been treated with checkpoint inhibitors.

Patients with a history of autoimmune disease or receiving systemic immunosuppression were excluded from the trial. Peripheral blood for TCR sequencing was collected from all dose cohorts at baseline, on cycle 4 day 1, and on cycle 7 day 1. The samples were drawn from a first-in-human, open-label, multicenter phase I dose-escalation trial of ivuxolimab. The trial enrolled adults with locally advanced or metastatic head and neck squamous cell, hepatocellular, melanoma or renal cell carcinoma. Before TCR sequencing, CD4+ T cells and CD8+ T cells were sorted from peripheral blood as separate populations. Genomic DNA was extracted from sorted cells for sequencing of the TCRbeta CDR3 region. TCRbeta CDR3 regions were sequenced using the immunoSEQ Assay. Not all clones reach the TCRdb copy of this immuneACCESS table, which keeps in-frame sequences only. Checked studies attribute under half of the gap to unresolved V genes and leave the rest unexplained. The sample table shows about 80,000 clones, and around four fifths are seen once. The top ten clonotypes cover approximately 0.8% of the sample.

Findings and caveats that apply to the study as a whole: In the 0.1-3.0 mg/kg groups, partial responders had among the lowest normalized peripheral clonal expansion, particularly in CD8+ T cells. After ivuxolimab, CD8+ T cells had more expanded clones than CD4+ T cells on average. At doses of 0.1 to 3.0 mg/kg, clonal expansion of both CD4+ and CD8+ T cells in blood was seen between baseline and week 6. The antigen specificity of the clonally expanded peripheral T cells was not determined. Low levels of normalized T-cell clonal expansion were also shown by some nonresponding patients.

Reading the germline V gene (reference sequence) gives CDR1 LNHDA and CDR2 SQIVND. V is cut by 4 bases and J by 4 bases, and the space between the germline ends is 20 bases. The CDR3, from cysteine to phenylalanine, totals 17 residues. The retained sequence is limited to the CDR3, 51 bases, with the frame set at the first base. Concerning this clone: It has no known antigen specificity. Per-nucleotide qualities are absent, and no much larger clonotype sits a single base away.

The chain is encoded by TRBV19 joined to TRBJ2-1; the D gene may be TRBD1 or TRBD2, since each aligns over 6 bases. Sequenced here: CD4+ or CD8+ T cells sorted from blood, sampled in a trial of the OX40 agonist ivuxolimab. This clonotype was obtained from an adult with an advanced solid tumor such as melanoma, head and neck, liver or kidney cancer. The CDR3 is CASSKGGPEDLYNEQFF. The nucleotides read TGTGCCAGTAGTAAGGGGGGCCCAGAGGACTTATACAATGAGCAGTTCTTC.